The T cell receptor beta chain described here comes from a study of blood T cell repertoires in COVID-19. Turning to the study itself: Material from acute and convalescent COVID-19 was sourced from the United States, Italy and Spain. Nucleic acid was either cDNA or gDNA, and it came from T cells, B-cell-depleted T cells, or PBMCs.

As handled by the study authors: Reference gene primers were amplified, and this amplification served to estimate nucleated cell counts. The repertoire was sequenced with immunoSEQ multiplex PCR; TCRdb's copy has only in-frame clones and lacks some. That table gives V, J and clone size, and the DNA gave D and trimming. This sample has around 250,000 clones, with about 86% found just once. This receptor was obtained from a man younger than 35 with active or convalescent COVID-19. The specimen sequenced was peripheral blood.

The CDR3 reads CASNPRQGAFGYTF. The CDR3 DNA follows: TGTGCCAGCAACCCTCGACAGGGAGCTTTTGGCTACACCTTC. The chain joins TRBV6-5 to TRBJ1-2, with 7 bases identical to TRBD1. V lost 7 bases, J lost 7 bases, and 12 bases stayed unmatched. This CDR3 has 14 residues. The germline gives CDR1 MNHEY, CDR2 SVGAGI.